This T cell receptor (beta chain) was captured in a study of T cell repertoires in cytomegalovirus infection. Study at large: Epitope selection comprised recently identified HLA-C-restricted CMV epitopes and well-studied HLA-B-restricted CMV epitopes.

Each CDR3 protein is one row after TCRdb ran MiXCR on the reads. The sample yields about 920,000 distinct CDR3 sequences, approximately 31% seen once. Study-wide results and caveats: Dominating the ex vivo response were TCR beta clonotypes that were CMV-specific and HLA-C-restricted. Carriage of CMV together with the relevant HLA was identifiable through cumulative public TCR beta family frequency.

This clonotype has at least ten counts. What it binds is not known. Sample: cultured CD8+ T cells from PBMCs, taken from culture after CMV antigen stimulation. This clonotype originated in a human donor in good health (CMV status not recorded). Some clones in this sample may be carry-over from other donors' samples.

For the CDR3, the DNA is TGTGCCAGCAGCGAGAGGAGGGCCCGAGAGACCCAGTACTTC. Translated: CASSERRARETQYF. The chain uses TRBV7-9 and TRBJ2-5, with D tentatively TRBD2 (6 bases). This CDR3 is built from 14 residues. V lost 5 bases and J 4 bases, leaving 14 bases between the germline ends. Germline CDR1 is SEHNR and CDR2 is FQNEAQ (reference sequence).